Listed below are T cell receptor beta chains from one sample, sequenced in a study of blood T cell repertoires in COVID-19. Assay: immunoSEQ multiplex PCR; the TCRdb copy retains only in-frame clones and omits some. The sample contains around 200,000 clones, 70% to 90% of which appear only once. Material: PBMCs or T cells enriched from blood (not recorded which). Receptors originate from a woman between 50 and 59 years old in a cohort exposed to, infected with or recovered from COVID-19 (not recorded which). The CDR3 runs from the conserved cysteine through the conserved F or W. The D gene is left open where the match is weak. Where a row states a size, it is once, few, many or the class of an expanded clone; other rows omit it.

D: TRBD2
size: once
V: TRBV19
J: TRBJ2-5
DNA: TGTGCCACCGCCCTAGCGGAGGGAGAGACCCAGTACTTC
CDR3: CATALAEGETQYF

D: TRBD2
size: NA
V: TRBV7-2
J: TRBJ2-1
DNA: TGTGCCAGCAGCTTGTTCGGGACTAGCGTCTTCAATGAGCAGTTCTTC
CDR3: CASSLFGTSVFNEQFF

D: TRBD2
size: once
V: TRBV27
J: TRBJ2-5
DNA: TGTGCCAGCAGTTTATCGCCCCCGAGTAGCGGGCCCTACGAGGAGACCCAGTACTTC
CDR3: CASSLSPPSSGPYEETQYF

D: TRBD2
size: NA
V: TRBV9
J: TRBJ2-3
DNA: TGTGCCAGCAGCACACCTGTGGGACTAGCGGGGGCCCCAGATACGCAGTATTTT
CDR3: CASSTPVGLAGAPDTQYF

D: TRBD1
size: NA
V: TRBV5-4
J: TRBJ2-7
DNA: TGTGCCAGCAGCGGCATGGGGACAGGTTCTTTTTCCTACGAGCAGTACTTC
CDR3: CASSGMGTGSFSYEQYF

D: NA
size: NA
V: TRBV6-5
J: TRBJ2-5
DNA: TGTGCCAGCGCCGGGACTTGGGGGAGAAGAGAGACCCAGTACTTC
CDR3: CASAGTWGRRETQYF

D: NA
size: NA
V: TRBV4-3
J: TRBJ2-3
DNA: TGCGCCAGCAGCCAAGATCAGAGGAGTGCAGATACGCAGTATTTT
CDR3: CASSQDQRSADTQYF

D: NA
size: once
V: TRBV6-4
J: TRBJ2-1
DNA: TGTGCCAGCAGCCAAGAGACAGCCACATCCTACAATGAGCAGTTCTTC
CDR3: CASSQETATSYNEQFF

D: NA
size: NA
V: TRBV20-1
J: TRBJ1-6
DNA: TGCAGTGCTAGTCGAGGGAGGAATTCACCCCTCCACTTT
CDR3: CSASRGRNSPLHF

D: NA
size: NA
V: TRBV20-1
J: TRBJ1-2
DNA: TGCAGTGCTAGTATTTTGTTCTATTCTGGCTACACCTTC
CDR3: CSASILFYSGYTF

D: TRBD1
size: NA
V: TRBV18
J: TRBJ1-5
DNA: TGTGCCAGCTCATCAGGGGGGAATCAGCCCCAGCATTTT
CDR3: CASSSGGNQPQHF

D: TRBD2
size: few
V: TRBV9
J: TRBJ2-1
DNA: TGTGCCAGCAGCGAGACTAGCGGGGGGGCCTGGAATGAGCAGTTCTTC
CDR3: CASSETSGGAWNEQFF

D: TRBD2
size: NA
V: TRBV5-6
J: TRBJ2-3
DNA: TGTGCCAGCAGCTTTAGCGGGGGGGCGGGCACAGATACGCAGTATTTT
CDR3: CASSFSGGAGTDTQYF

D: NA
size: NA
V: TRBV5-1
J: TRBJ2-6
DNA: TGCGCCAGCAGCTTGGGGGCTTCTGGGGCCAACGTCCTGACTTTC
CDR3: CASSLGASGANVLTF

D: NA
size: NA
V: TRBV25-1
J: TRBJ2-7
DNA: TGTGCCAGCAGTGAATCGGCCCTCTACAGCTACGAGCAGTACTTC
CDR3: CASSESALYSYEQYF

D: TRBD2
size: once
V: TRBV18
J: TRBJ2-1
DNA: TGTGCCAGCTCACCCCAACTAGCGGGGGCCTACAATGAGCAGTTCTTC
CDR3: CASSPQLAGAYNEQFF

D: TRBD1
size: NA
V: TRBV7-2
J: TRBJ1-1
DNA: TGTGCCAGCAGCTCAGCTAGACAGGGGAACACTGAAGCTTTCTTT
CDR3: CASSSARQGNTEAFF

D: NA
size: NA
V: TRBV19
J: TRBJ1-1
DNA: TGTGCCACCCTAGATCCGAGGCGCAGGGGAGTAACTGAAGCTTTCTTT
CDR3: CATLDPRRRGVTEAFF

D: TRBD1
size: NA
V: TRBV3-1/TRBV3-2
J: TRBJ2-7
DNA: TGTGCCAGCAGCCCCGGGACAGATCCCTACGAGCAGTACTTC
CDR3: CASSPGTDPYEQYF

D: TRBD2
size: NA
V: TRBV18
J: TRBJ2-5
DNA: TGTGCCAGCTCACCATCGCTAGCGGGCCTGGGGGGAGAGACCCAGTACTTC
CDR3: CASSPSLAGLGGETQYF

D: TRBD1
size: NA
V: TRBV5-4
J: TRBJ1-3
DNA: TGTGCCAGCAGCCCCGACAGGGAGAGAAACACCATATATTTT
CDR3: CASSPDRERNTIYF

D: NA
size: few
V: TRBV9
J: TRBJ2-7
DNA: TGTGCCAGCAGCGTAGGATCTAGCGCCCACGAGCAGTACTTC
CDR3: CASSVGSSAHEQYF

D: TRBD2
size: NA
V: TRBV11-2
J: TRBJ2-2
DNA: TGTGCCAGCAGCCCCGGACTAGCGGGGTCCGGGGAGCTGTTTTTT
CDR3: CASSPGLAGSGELFF

D: TRBD1
size: NA
V: TRBV18
J: TRBJ2-3
DNA: TGTGCCAGCTCTCGGGACAGTAGCACAGATACGCAGTATTTT
CDR3: CASSRDSSTDTQYF

D: TRBD2
size: medium-sized
V: TRBV7-8
J: TRBJ2-3
DNA: TGTGCCAGCAGCCCAAGGGCAAGCGGGGGGCCCACAGATACGCAGTATTTT
CDR3: CASSPRASGGPTDTQYF

D: NA
size: few
V: TRBV10-3
J: TRBJ1-1
DNA: TGTGCCATCAGTGAGCCGACCCGGGACAAGAACACTGAAGCTTTCTTT
CDR3: CAISEPTRDKNTEAFF

D: TRBD1
size: NA
V: TRBV11-2
J: TRBJ1-2
DNA: TGTGCCAGCAGCGTCTCATCCGGGACAGGGGGCGGGGGCTATGGCTACACCTTC
CDR3: CASSVSSGTGGGGYGYTF

D: NA
size: NA
V: TRBV18
J: TRBJ1-2
DNA: TGTGCCAGCTCCTACGAAAGGGGTCGCGGTGGCTACACCTTC
CDR3: CASSYERGRGGYTF

D: TRBD1
size: NA
V: TRBV4-2
J: TRBJ2-6
DNA: TGTGCCAGCAGCCCGGATACAGGGGACTCTGGGGCCAACGTCCTGACTTTC
CDR3: CASSPDTGDSGANVLTF

D: TRBD1
size: NA
V: TRBV27
J: TRBJ1-2
DNA: TGTGCCAGCAGTTCGACAGGGGGTCTGCATGGCTACACCTTC
CDR3: CASSSTGGLHGYTF

D: NA
size: few
V: TRBV6-6
J: TRBJ1-2
DNA: TGTGCCAGCACCCTATGGACAGATAGCTACACCTTC
CDR3: CASTLWTDSYTF

D: NA
size: NA
V: TRBV4-3
J: TRBJ1-2
DNA: TGCGCCAGCAGCCCAGACCCCGGGGGGGGTTACGGCTACACCTTC
CDR3: CASSPDPGGGYGYTF

D: TRBD2
size: NA
V: TRBV7-2
J: TRBJ2-3
DNA: TGTGCCAGCAGAGAGGGACTAGCGGGGGGGCCTTGGTCAGATACGCAGTATTTT
CDR3: CASREGLAGGPWSDTQYF

D: TRBD1
size: NA
V: TRBV28
J: TRBJ1-6
DNA: TGTGCCAGCAGAATGACAGGGGGCTTTGATTCACCCCTCCACTTT
CDR3: CASRMTGGFDSPLHF

D: TRBD2
size: NA
V: TRBV24-1
J: TRBJ2-1
DNA: TGTGCCACCAGGCCAGCGGGGGGGCTCAATGAGCAGTTCTTC
CDR3: CATRPAGGLNEQFF

D: NA
size: NA
V: TRBV19
J: TRBJ1-4
DNA: TGTGCCAGTAGTCCGGGAGCAACTAATGAAAAACTGTTTTTT
CDR3: CASSPGATNEKLFF

D: NA
size: NA
V: TRBV4-2
J: TRBJ2-7
DNA: TGTGCCAGCAGCCAAGCCCTAGCCACCTACGAGCAGTACTTC
CDR3: CASSQALATYEQYF

D: NA
size: NA
V: TRBV20-1
J: TRBJ2-7
DNA: TGCAGTGCTAGTGGTAGTACGGGGGTCCGCGAGCAGTACTTC
CDR3: CSASGSTGVREQYF

D: NA
size: NA
V: TRBV9
J: TRBJ1-3
DNA: TGTGCCAGCAGCACCCGACGGGACTCTGGAAACACCATATATTTT
CDR3: CASSTRRDSGNTIYF

D: NA
size: NA
V: TRBV30
J: TRBJ2-7
DNA: TGTGCCTGGAGATCGGTACAGCTCTACGAGCAGTACTTC
CDR3: CAWRSVQLYEQYF

D: NA
size: few
V: TRBV7-8
J: TRBJ1-2
DNA: TGTGCCAGCAGCTTAGAGGCGACAGTTCGTGGCTACACCTTC
CDR3: CASSLEATVRGYTF

D: TRBD2
size: NA
V: TRBV6-5
J: TRBJ2-7
DNA: TGTGCCAGCAGTTACTCGCGGGGGGGCGGTTACGAGCAGTACTTC
CDR3: CASSYSRGGGYEQYF

D: TRBD1
size: NA
V: TRBV9
J: TRBJ1-2
DNA: TGTGCCAGCAGCCCATCGGGACAGCCCCCGCCCACCTTC
CDR3: CASSPSGQPPPTF

D: TRBD1
size: NA
V: TRBV13
J: TRBJ1-2
DNA: TGTGCCAGCAGCTCGGACAGGGTGTATGGCTACACCTTC
CDR3: CASSSDRVYGYTF

D: NA
size: NA
V: TRBV6-2/TRBV6-3
J: TRBJ1-2
DNA: TGTGCCAGCAGTGACATCGGCTCATATGGCTACACCTTC
CDR3: CASSDIGSYGYTF

D: TRBD1
size: NA
V: TRBV7-9
J: TRBJ1-6
DNA: TGTGCCAGCAGCTTGGACAGGGGGCTGGGCTCACCCCTCCACTTT
CDR3: CASSLDRGLGSPLHF

D: NA
size: NA
V: TRBV7-9
J: TRBJ2-2
DNA: TGTGCCAGCAGCTTGGAGGGGGCGGTCGGCACCGGGGAGCTGTTTTTT
CDR3: CASSLEGAVGTGELFF

D: NA
size: NA
V: TRBV7-2
J: TRBJ2-1
DNA: TGTGCCAGCAGCTTAGTGTCTAGCTCCTACAATGAGCAGTTCTTC
CDR3: CASSLVSSSYNEQFF